Presented here are 20 T cell receptor beta chains from one specimen sequenced in a study of blood T cell repertoires in COVID-19. Produced via immunoSEQ multiplex PCR; TCRdb's table is partial and in-frame only. Of about 350,000 clones in the sample, about 87% were seen once. Sequencing was performed on peripheral blood. These receptors all stem from a young man with COVID-19, enrolled during active disease.

The rearrangement uses TRBV29-1 and TRBJ1-5; D is perhaps TRBD1 (5 bases). The CDR3 spans 13 residues. CDR1 and CDR2 (germline): SQVTM, ANQGSEA. V lost 4 bases and J lost 2, with 9 bases in between. The DNA of the CDR3 is TGCAGCGTTGGAGGCAGGGGCAATCAGCCCCAGCATTTT. Its translation is CSVGGRGNQPQHF.

V usage is TRBV6-1 and J usage is TRBJ1-2, with D possibly TRBD1 on 5 matching bases. The V and J ends lost 4 bases and 0 bases respectively, with 15 bases between them. The CDR3 has 16 amino acids. Germline lookup yields CDR1 MNHNS and CDR2 SASEGT. The CDR3 reads CASSAHAGTSNYGYTF. As DNA, the CDR3 is TGTGCCAGCAGTGCGCACGCGGGGACGTCTAACTATGGCTACACCTTC.

This clone was observed a few times. This chain joins TRBV28 and TRBJ1-5, with D perhaps TRBD1 (5 bases). The CDR3 length is 13 residues. CDR1 and CDR2 from the germline V gene are MDHEN and SYDVKM. Deletions cut 7 bases from V and 6 bases from J, with 13 bases between. The CDR3, as DNA: TGTGCCAGCAATCGGACACCGAGTCAGCCCCAGCATTTT. It is translated as CASNRTPSQPQHF.

The chain uses TRBV2 and TRBJ2-1; a possible D gene is TRBD2 (8 bases). The CDR3 loop spans 18 amino acids. V was shortened by 9 bases and J by 6 bases, with 30 bases between the two germline ends. CDR1 is SNHLY, CDR2 FYNNEI, per germline. The DNA for the CDR3 is TGTGCCAGTCAGGGGGGACTAGTCCCTGAACAGCTCACCAATGAGCAGTTCTTC. Translated, it gives CASQGGLVPEQLTNEQFF.

J is TRBJ1-1 and V is TRBV19; D gene uncertain. V dropped 4 bases and J dropped 3 bases, with 9 bases sitting between them. Germline CDR1 LNHDA, CDR2 SQIVND (reference sequence). The length of the CDR3 is 13 residues. The CDR3 region is CASSSTRDTEAFF. The CDR3 nucleotides are TGTGCCAGTAGTAGCACGAGAGACACTGAAGCTTTCTTT.

This chain uses TRBV4-1 with TRBJ2-3; 7 bases line up with TRBD2. V shed 0 bases and J 4 bases; nucleotides not matched to a gene: 16. This CDR3 comprises 19 residues. Germline CDR1 reads MGHRA; CDR2 reads YSYEKL. The CDR3 nucleotides are TGCGCCAGCAGCCAAGATTTTGTGGTAGCGGGCGAAGGAGCAGATACGCAGTATTTT. It is translated as CASSQDFVVAGEGADTQYF.

Only one count was recorded for this clone. The chain combines TRBV12-3 or TRBV12-4 with TRBJ2-7, with a weak D call TRBD1 (6 bases). Trimming shortened V by 3 bases and J by 6 bases, and 6 bases separated the two germline ends. The CDR3 loop spans 11 amino acids. This CDR3 is CASSFRGEQYF. Written as DNA, the CDR3 is TGTGCCAGCAGTTTCAGGGGCGAGCAGTACTTC.

The rearrangement uses TRBV14 and TRBJ2-3; the match to TRBD2 covers 11 bases. With V trimmed by 1 base and J by 0 bases, 3 bases remained unmatched. CDR1 and CDR2 from the germline V gene are SGHDN and FVKESK. CDR3 length: 17 residues. The CDR3 DNA follows: TGTGCCAGCAGCCAAGGACTAGCGGGGCCTAGCACAGATACGCAGTATTTT. Its protein is CASSQGLAGPSTDTQYF. The full variable domain, its missing parts supplied by reference TRBV14 and TRBJ2-3, is EAGVTQFPSHSVIEKGQTVTLRCDPISGHDNLYWYRRVMGKEIKFLLHFVKESKQDESGMPNNRFLAERTGGTYSTLKVQPAELEDSGVYFCASSQGLAGPSTDTQYFGPGTRLTVL.

The CDR3 DNA reads TGTGCCAGCAGTTACGGGGCGGGAGGGCCAGGGGAGACCCAGTACTTC. Its protein product is CASSYGAGGPGETQYF. The V call is TRBV6-6, the J call TRBJ2-5, with TRBD2 matching over 9 bases. There are 16 residues in the CDR3. V was clipped by 2 bases and J by 5 bases; unmatched bases: 9. Germline V gene data show CDR1 as MNHNY and CDR2 as SVGAGI (reference sequence).

The chain combines TRBV11-2 with TRBJ2-2; 11 nucleotides match TRBD2. The CDR3 is 19 amino acids. J lost 5 bases, V lost 0 bases, and 11 bases had no gene match. Germline CDR1 SGHAT, CDR2 FQNNGV. The CDR3 bases are TGTGCCAGCAGCTTAGATTATCCCCTAGCGGGAGGCGAAACCGGGGAGCTGTTTTTT. It codes for CASSLDYPLAGGETGELFF.

V and J are TRBV4-3 and TRBJ2-7; D unresolved. Germline assignment: CDR1 LGHNA and CDR2 YSLEER. V was clipped by 0 bases and J by 1 base, with 10 bases between them. The CDR3 is 15 residues long. CDR3 in amino acids: CASSQDPAVSYEQYF. The CDR3 coding sequence is TGCGCCAGCAGCCAAGATCCGGCGGTTTCCTACGAGCAGTACTTC.

V is TRBV19 and J is TRBJ2-2, with a weak D call TRBD2 (6 bases). Germline CDR1 and CDR2: LNHDA and SQIVND (reference sequence). The CDR3 is made up of 16 amino acids. Trimming cost V 3 bases and J 1 base, with 12 bases left between them. CDR3 DNA sequence: TGTGCCAGTAGTATGAAGAATAGCGGGAACACCGGGGAGCTGTTTTTT. It translates to CASSMKNSGNTGELFF.

The chain couples TRBV15 to TRBJ1-4; D remains ambiguous. Trimming took off 1 base at V and 4 bases at J, with 7 bases between the two ends. CDR1 and CDR2 (germline): LNHNV, YYDKDF (reference sequence). The CDR3 contains 14 residues. The CDR3 sequence: CATSRGLSNEKLFF. The CDR3 DNA is TGTGCCACCAGCAGAGGACTGAGTAATGAAAAACTGTTTTTT. Using reference TRBV15 and TRBJ1-4 for the parts outside the CDR3, the full variable domain is DAMVIQNPRYQVTQFGKPVTLSCSQTLNHNVMYWYQQKSSQAPKLLFHYYDKDFNNEADTPDNFQSRRPNTSFCFLDIRSPGLGDTAMYLCATSRGLSNEKLFFGSGTQLSVL.

The chain combines TRBV2 with TRBJ1-4; 7 bases align to TRBD1. V dropped 3 bases and J dropped 7; count of bases not matched to a gene: 8. Germline V gives CDR1 SNHLY, CDR2 FYNNEI. The CDR3 is made up of 15 amino acids. The CDR3 loop is CASSEPGQGGEKLFF. CDR3 coding DNA: TGTGCCAGCAGTGAGCCAGGCCAGGGGGGTGAAAAACTGTTTTTT. Based on the CDR3 plus reference TRBV2 and TRBJ1-4, the full variable domain is EPEVTQTPSHQVTQMGQEVILRCVPISNHLYFYWYRQILGQKVEFLVSFYNNEISEKSEIFDDQFSVERPDGSNFTLKIRSTKLEDSAMYFCASSEPGQGGEKLFFGSGTQLSVL.

The chain recombines TRBV4-1 with TRBJ1-5, with D tentatively TRBD1 (5 bases). Germline V lookup: CDR1 MGHRA, CDR2 YSYEKL. The CDR3 is 17 residues long. The V end lost 3 bases, the J end lost 5 bases, and 20 bases lay between the germline ends. CDR3 amino acids: CASSQPIQGSFDQPQHF. CDR3 nucleotides: TGCGCCAGCAGCCAGCCGATTCAGGGATCGTTCGATCAGCCCCAGCATTTT.

CDR3 protein: CASSRDRVISPLHF. CDR3 bases: TGTGCCAGCAGCAGGGACAGGGTAATCTCACCCCTCCACTTT. The chain recombines TRBV27 with TRBJ1-6; 9 bases agree with TRBD1. The trim removed 6 bases at V and 10 bases at J, leaving 7 bases unmatched. Looked up from germline, CDR1 is MNHEY and CDR2 is SMNVEV (reference sequence). CDR3 length: 14 amino acids.

V and J are TRBV24-1 and TRBJ2-3, with a possible D match to TRBD1 (5 bases). The CDR3 has 16 amino acids. Germline CDR1 KGHDR, CDR2 SFDVKD. The germline V and J ends were trimmed by 4 bases and 3 bases, with 16 bases remaining between them. CDR3 protein: CATSDQTGLSTDTQYF. The CDR3 region has the DNA TGTGCCACCAGTGACCAAACAGGCCTCAGTACAGATACGCAGTATTTT.

This clone has only a few counts. The chain recombines TRBV19 with TRBJ2-7; a possible D gene is TRBD1 (6 bases). Germline-derived CDR1 and CDR2 are LNHDA and SQIVND (reference sequence). Deletions cut 5 bases from V and 2 bases from J, with 16 bases between. CDR3 size: 15 residues. This chain's CDR3 is CASSAQYRDTYEQYF. The DNA for the CDR3 is TGTGCCAGTAGTGCCCAGTACCGGGACACCTACGAGCAGTACTTC.

V gene TRBV15 combines with J gene TRBJ2-1; 7 nucleotides line up with TRBD2. The CDR3 covers 13 residues. CDR1 and CDR2 from the germline V gene are LNHNV and YYDKDF (reference sequence). Unmatched junction bases numbered 6, after V lost 7 bases and J lost 6 bases. The CDR3 sequence: CATTRASGNEQFF. Here the CDR3 DNA reads TGTGCCACCACCCGGGCTAGCGGCAATGAGCAGTTCTTC.

J is TRBJ2-1 and V is TRBV5-5, with D perhaps TRBD1 (5 bases). Germline CDR1 and CDR2: SGHKS and YYEKEE (reference sequence). V lost 3 bases and J 7 bases, leaving 20 bases between the germline ends. The CDR3 sequence is 16 residues long. CDR3 sequence (DNA): TGTGCCAGCAGCTCGGCCTTCTTAGGGGTCCTTAATGAGCAGTTCTTC. Its translation: CASSSAFLGVLNEQFF.